One sample yielded the 2 T cell receptor beta chains listed below, sequenced in a study of molecular identifiers for immune sequencing clone quantification. TCRdb re-called the PCR reads through MiXCR, storing one row per CDR3 protein. The sample lists about 330,000 distinct CDR3 sequences, 24% occurring once. The sample consisted of naive CD8+ T cells from blood, with Jurkat cell RNA spiked in. As for subset: FACS-sorted CD8+CD4-CCR7+CD45RA+ naive T cells. These receptors were collected from a human donor in good health. Some libraries in this study had Jurkat cell RNA spiked in.

The table lists this clonotype with a few counts. J is TRBJ1-4 and V is TRBV7-9, with 11 bases lining up with TRBD1. Germline lookup yields CDR1 SEHNR and CDR2 FQNEAQ (reference sequence). The CDR3 has 14 amino acids. The J segment lost 7 bases and the V segment lost 4 bases, leaving 2 bases of the junction unmatched. CDR3 region: CASSWTGGTEKLFF. CDR3 DNA sequence: TGTGCCAGCAGCTGGACAGGGGGCACTGAAAAACTGTTTTTT.

This clonotype turned up a few times. The CDR3 coding sequence is TGTGCCAGCAGTTTCGCGGCAGGGATTTACTACGAGCAGTACTTC. Translation gives CASSFAAGIYYEQYF. The rearrangement links TRBV27 to TRBJ2-7; weak D call: TRBD1 (5 bases). This CDR3 has 15 amino acids. Germline V gives CDR1 MNHEY, CDR2 SMNVEV (reference sequence). Trimming took 3 bases from V and 3 from J, leaving 15 bases between them.